Below are 26 T cell receptor beta chains sequenced from a single sample in a study of shared clonotypes between healthy human individuals. Sequencing was performed with immunoSEQ multiplex PCR; in TCRdb, only in-frame clones are kept and a portion is missing. The top ten clones hold 1.5% to 2% of a sample with roughly 700,000 clones, approximately 74% of them seen once. Material for sequencing was memory CD4+ T cells sorted from blood. Described subset: CD45RA-negative fraction. All receptors derive from a woman in her thirties in good health.

This clone was found once. The V gene is TRBV4-2, the J gene TRBJ1-4; no firm D call. This CDR3 has 16 residues. The germline V and J ends were trimmed by 5 bases and 3 bases, with 16 bases remaining between them. The germline CDR1 and CDR2 sequences are LGHNA and YNFKEQ. CDR3 loop: CASSYLTGEPNEKLFF. In nucleotides, the CDR3 is TGTGCCAGCAGCTACCTTACGGGCGAACCTAATGAAAAACTGTTTTTT.

This clone was counted only a few times. V is TRBV4-1 and J is TRBJ1-5; TRBD1 matches 7 bases. CDR1 and CDR2 from the germline V gene are MGHRA and YSYEKL. With 2 bases clipped from V and 12 bases from J, the junction kept 13 bases outside the gene matches. CDR3 length equals 15 residues. The CDR3 sequence: CASSQKQGPGRYQHF. In DNA form, the CDR3 reads TGCGCCAGCAGCCAAAAACAGGGGCCGGGTAGGTACCAGCATTTT.

The chain combines TRBV6-1 with TRBJ1-5; no definite D call. CDR1 and CDR2 (germline): MNHNS, SASEGT. This CDR3 contains 14 residues. Trimming took 2 bases from V and 5 from J, leaving 10 bases between them. The CDR3 DNA reads TGTGCCAGCAGTGAATACGGTCTGGATCAGCCCCAGCATTTT. Protein product: CASSEYGLDQPQHF.

This clone was seen more than once but under ten times. In nucleotides, the CDR3 is TGCGCCAGCAGCCAAGGGGGTGGTTTTCGATCGCAGCAGTTCTTC. This translates into CASSQGGGFRSQQFF. The rearrangement links TRBV4-1 to TRBJ2-1, with D unclear. Germline lookup yields CDR1 MGHRA and CDR2 YSYEKL. The ends were cut back, 1 base at V and 11 bases at J, with 18 bases in the middle. There are 15 residues in the CDR3.

At least ten counts were recorded for this clone. This sequence joins TRBV10-1 and TRBJ1-2, with TRBD1 matching 9 bases. Trimming at V came to 8 bases and at J to 3 bases, leaving 10 bases not matched to a gene. In germline, CDR1 is WNHNN, CDR2 SYGVQD (reference sequence). The CDR3 is 15 residues long. CDR3 residues: CASADRGGFYYGYTF. CDR3 coding DNA: TGCGCCAGCGCGGACAGGGGCGGGTTTTACTATGGCTACACCTTC.

The chain couples TRBV25-1 to TRBJ2-7, with D perhaps being TRBD1 or TRBD2 (6 bases each). This CDR3 contains 14 residues. The V gene's germline CDR1 is MGHDK and CDR2 SYGVNS. V was trimmed by 3 bases and J by 7 bases, leaving 16 bases between them. This CDR3 is CASSEGGTLREQYF. The DNA of the CDR3 is TGTGCCAGCAGTGAGGGGGGCACCCTGAGGGAGCAGTACTTC.

This clone was observed many times. The rearrangement links TRBV19 to TRBJ1-1; no clear D. V dropped 1 base and J dropped 0 bases, with 12 bases sitting between them. Germline V gene lookup returns CDR1 LNHDA and CDR2 SQIVND (reference sequence). The CDR3 has 16 residues. As DNA, the CDR3 is TGTGCCAGTAGTATAGTAGCAGCCGGAATGAACACTGAAGCTTTCTTT. It specifies CASSIVAAGMNTEAFF. Full variable domain (outside the CDR3, taken from reference TRBV19 and TRBJ1-1): DGGITQSPKYLFRKEGQNVTLSCEQNLNHDAMYWYRQDPGQGLRLIYYSQIVNDFQKGDIAEGYSVSREKKESFPLTVTSAQKNPTAFYLCASSIVAAGMNTEAFFGQGTRLTVV.

This chain uses TRBV28 with TRBJ2-7; 11 bases fit TRBD2. This CDR3 is 17 amino acids long. The V segment lost 5 bases and the J segment 3 bases; nucleotides outside the gene matches: 12. Germline V gene lookup returns CDR1 MDHEN and CDR2 SYDVKM. The CDR3 protein is CASSPIPGLAASYEQYF. The CDR3, as DNA: TGTGCCAGCAGTCCAATTCCGGGACTAGCGGCAAGCTACGAGCAGTACTTC.

This clone was seen a handful of times. The same CDR3 can be traced to other DNA sequences in this sample. The chain combines TRBV5-1 with TRBJ2-3, with 11 bases lining up with TRBD2. CDR1 SGHRS and CDR2 YFSETQ come from the germline V gene. The CDR3 extends over 16 amino acids. Trimming at V came to 3 bases and at J to 1 base, leaving 4 bases not matched to a gene. The CDR3 here is CASSSGTSGGTDTQYF. The CDR3 DNA is TGCGCCAGCAGCTCCGGGACTAGCGGAGGCACAGATACGCAGTATTTT.

The chain is built from TRBV2 and TRBJ1-5; possibly TRBD1 for D (6 bases). CDR3 length: 14 residues. Germline CDR1 is SNHLY and CDR2 is FYNNEI. Trimming took off 8 bases at V and 2 bases at J, with 13 bases between the two ends. The CDR3 reads CASGGRLGNQPQHF. The CDR3 DNA reads as TGTGCCAGCGGGGGCAGGCTGGGCAATCAGCCCCAGCATTTT.

The V call is TRBV6-5, the J call TRBJ1-1; 8 positions match TRBD1. The CDR3 is 15 residues long. The trim removed 2 bases at V and 5 bases at J, leaving 7 bases unmatched. The V gene's germline CDR1 is MNHEY and CDR2 SVGAGI. The CDR3 here is CASSYRRTGRTEAFF. For the CDR3, the DNA is TGTGCCAGCAGTTACAGGCGGACAGGGAGGACTGAAGCTTTCTTT.

The genes are TRBV4-1 and TRBJ2-4; D gene ambiguous. Germline-derived CDR1 and CDR2 are MGHRA and YSYEKL. The CDR3 loop spans 16 amino acids. V lost 3 bases, J lost 3 bases, and 15 bases lay in between. CDR3 sequence reads: CASSQGSLLVKNIQYF. The CDR3, as DNA: TGCGCCAGCAGCCAGGGGTCCTTGTTGGTCAAAAACATTCAGTACTTC.

V is TRBV29-1 and J is TRBJ2-5; D perhaps matches TRBD2 (6 bases). The V gene lost 3 bases and the J gene lost 2 bases, with 10 bases spanning the gap. Germline V CDR1 and CDR2: SQVTM, ANQGSEA. This CDR3 has 13 amino acids. In DNA, the CDR3 is TGCAGCGTTGAGCCGGGACTTCAAGAGACCCAGTACTTC. Its protein product is CSVEPGLQETQYF.

The table lists this clone with a few counts. This chain links TRBV6-1 with TRBJ1-5; unclear D gene. The CDR3 contains 13 residues. Germline CDR1 is MNHNS and CDR2 is SASEGT. V lost 4 bases and J 5 bases, leaving 9 bases between the germline ends. In DNA, the CDR3 is TGTGCCAGCAGTGGTACTTTCGATCAGCCCCAGCATTTT. Protein: CASSGTFDQPQHF.

In its sample, this clone was seen a few times. The chain combines TRBV5-1 with TRBJ1-1, with 7 bases identical to TRBD1. J lost 0 bases, V lost 0 bases, and 5 bases had no gene match. Germline V gene data show CDR1 as SGHRS and CDR2 as YFSETQ. The CDR3 sequence is 16 residues long. The CDR3 loop reads CASSLVTGAMNTEAFF. CDR3 nucleotides: TGCGCCAGCAGCTTGGTAACAGGGGCGATGAACACTGAAGCTTTCTTT.

The chain uses TRBV25-1 and TRBJ2-7; either TRBD1 or TRBD2 may supply D (5 bases each). CDR3 length: 13 amino acids. Germline CDR1 MGHDK, CDR2 SYGVNS. V shed 6 bases and J shed 4 bases, with 13 bases lying between them. CDR3 coding DNA: TGTGCCAGCAGGGGGCCGGGAACATACGAGCAGTACTTC. It specifies CASRGPGTYEQYF.

The V call is TRBV28, the J call TRBJ1-5, with 7 bases identical to TRBD1. Germline lookup yields CDR1 MDHEN and CDR2 SYDVKM. This CDR3 comprises 15 residues. V shed 6 bases and J 7 bases; nucleotides not matched to a gene: 12. The CDR3: CASRPGTVREQPQHF. CDR3 DNA: TGTGCCAGCAGGCCCGGGACAGTAAGAGAACAGCCCCAGCATTTT.

The chain's CDR3 is CSARDGTQYF. Written as DNA, the CDR3 is TGCAGTGCTAGAGACGGTACGCAGTATTTT. This chain uses TRBV20-1 with TRBJ2-3; D gene ambiguous. The CDR3 length is 10 residues. The germline CDR1 and CDR2 sequences are DFQATT and SNEGSKA (reference sequence). With 0 bases removed from V and 8 bases from J, the gap between germline ends came to 3 bases.

V gene TRBV5-4 combines with J gene TRBJ1-1; perhaps TRBD1 as D (6 bases). Trimming removed 4 bases from V and 4 bases from J, with 14 bases in between. Germline CDR1 is SGHNT and CDR2 is YYREEE (reference sequence). The CDR3 totals 14 residues. The CDR3: CASSLQGARTEAFF. The DNA for the CDR3 is TGTGCCAGCAGCCTACAGGGCGCCCGCACTGAAGCTTTCTTT.

V is TRBV29-1 and J is TRBJ2-1; a possible D gene is TRBD2 (5 bases). The CDR3 spans 13 residues. With 7 bases removed from V and 8 bases from J, the gap between germline ends came to 18 bases. The V gene's germline CDR1 is SQVTM and CDR2 ANQGSEA. CDR3 in amino acids: CSGCPDLNDEQFF. The CDR3 coding sequence is TGCAGCGGGTGTCCGGACTTGAATGATGAGCAGTTCTTC.

This sequence joins TRBV5-4 and TRBJ2-3; 12 bases are a match to TRBD2. CDR3 length: 18 residues. Germline V lookup: CDR1 SGHNT, CDR2 YYREEE (reference sequence). V was clipped by 1 base and J by 5 bases; unmatched bases: 11. The CDR3 sequence is CASSLTRLAGVMIDTQYF. CDR3 nucleotide sequence: TGTGCCAGCAGCTTGACTCGACTAGCGGGAGTGATGATAGATACGCAGTATTTT.

V gene TRBV19 combines with J gene TRBJ2-7; TRBD2 matches 7 bases. V lost 8 bases to trimming and J lost 6 bases; unmatched junction nucleotides: 13. Germline V gives CDR1 LNHDA, CDR2 SQIVND (reference sequence). The CDR3 loop spans 14 amino acids. This CDR3 is CASARLAEPAEQYF. The DNA of the CDR3 is TGTGCCAGTGCCCGACTAGCAGAACCTGCCGAGCAGTACTTC.

This chain's CDR3 is CASSQTGGDTQYF. DNA of the CDR3: TGTGCCAGCAGTCAGACTGGGGGTGATACGCAGTATTTT. The V gene is TRBV7-9, the J gene TRBJ2-3; D is perhaps TRBD1 or TRBD2 (5 bases each). Looked up from germline, CDR1 is SEHNR and CDR2 is FQNEAQ (reference sequence). Trimming stripped 6 bases from V and 6 bases from J, with 13 bases between. The CDR3 is 13 residues long.

CDR3 sequence (DNA): TGTGCCAGCAGTCCAACTGAGTCAGGCGAGCAGTTCTTC. Protein product: CASSPTESGEQFF. V and J are TRBV27 and TRBJ2-1; D is ambiguous. The V and J ends lost 5 bases and 10 bases respectively, with 15 bases between them. Germline CDR1 is MNHEY and CDR2 is SMNVEV (reference sequence). The length of the CDR3 is 13 residues.

The genes are TRBV5-1 and TRBJ2-7, with a weak D call TRBD2 (6 bases). V dropped 4 bases and J dropped 5 bases, with 16 bases sitting between them. Germline lookup yields CDR1 SGHRS and CDR2 YFSETQ. The CDR3 consists of 14 residues. CDR3 sequence reads: CASSPQEGGHEQYF. CDR3 nucleotide sequence: TGCGCCAGCAGCCCCCAGGAGGGCGGTCACGAGCAGTACTTC. The full variable domain, rest sourced from reference TRBV5-1 and TRBJ2-7, is KAGVTQTPRYLIKTRGQQVTLSCSPISGHRSVSWYQQTPGQGLQFLFEYFSETQRNKGNFPGRFSGRQFSNSRSEMNVSTLELGDSALYLCASSPQEGGHEQYFGPGTRLTVT.

V and J are TRBV7-2 and TRBJ2-3; 7 positions match TRBD1. The CDR3 consists of 15 residues. Germline V CDR1 and CDR2: SGHTA, FQGNSA. The V gene end was trimmed by 3 bases and the J gene end by 2 bases; junction bases not matched to a gene: 5. The CDR3 loop is CASSFWDRHTDTQYF. CDR3 in DNA: TGTGCCAGCAGCTTCTGGGACAGACACACAGATACGCAGTATTTT.